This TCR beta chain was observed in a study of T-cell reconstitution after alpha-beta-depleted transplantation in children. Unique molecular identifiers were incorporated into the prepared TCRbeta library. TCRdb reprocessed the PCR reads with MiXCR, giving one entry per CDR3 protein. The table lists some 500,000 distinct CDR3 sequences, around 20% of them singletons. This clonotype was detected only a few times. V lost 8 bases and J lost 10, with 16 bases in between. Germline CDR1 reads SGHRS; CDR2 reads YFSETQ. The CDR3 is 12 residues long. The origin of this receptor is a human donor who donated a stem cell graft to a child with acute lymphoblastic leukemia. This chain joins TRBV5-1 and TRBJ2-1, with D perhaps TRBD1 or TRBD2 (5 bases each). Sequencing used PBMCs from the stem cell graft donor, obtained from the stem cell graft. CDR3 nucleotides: TGCGCCAGTTCTAGAGGGGTCGGGGAGCAGTTCTTC. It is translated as CASSRGVGEQFF.